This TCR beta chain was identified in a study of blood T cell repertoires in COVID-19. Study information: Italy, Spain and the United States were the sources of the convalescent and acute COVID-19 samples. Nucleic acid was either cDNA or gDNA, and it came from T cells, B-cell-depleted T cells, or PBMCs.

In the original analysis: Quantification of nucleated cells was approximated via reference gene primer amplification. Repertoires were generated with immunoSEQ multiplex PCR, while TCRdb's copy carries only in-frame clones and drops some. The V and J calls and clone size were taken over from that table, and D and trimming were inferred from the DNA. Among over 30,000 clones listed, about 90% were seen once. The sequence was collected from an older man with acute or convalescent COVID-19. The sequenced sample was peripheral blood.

Here the CDR3 DNA reads TGTGCCATCAGTGATGGTGCGAGTGAAAAACTGTTTTTT. Its protein is CAISDGASEKLFF. This chain connects TRBV10-3 to TRBJ1-4; D gene unclear. Trimming pared 3 bases from V and 7 bases from J, leaving 9 bases between. Germline V gene sequence: CDR1 ENHRY, CDR2 SYGVKD. The CDR3 consists of 13 residues.